This TCR beta chain stems from a study of shared clonotypes between healthy human individuals. Study results and caveats: The four-donor shared clonotypes exceeded non-shared clonotypes in generation probability, with non-shared ones scoring lower.

Regarding this clone: Its target is unknown.

The study ran the assay at deep level. Researchers divided each subset's genomic DNA evenly across several immunoSEQ plates. TCRdb keeps only in-frame clones here, not all; method: immunoSEQ multiplex PCR. Of fewer than 850,000 clones detected, around 91% appear once; the ten largest clones hold 34%. CDR3 length: 15 amino acids. Germline-derived CDR1 and CDR2 are LNHDA and SQIVND (reference sequence). V was pared by 10 bases and J by 3 bases, with 19 bases between. This chain uses TRBV19 with TRBJ1-5, with D possibly being TRBD1 (5 bases). Sequenced sample: memory CD8+ T cells from PBMCs. Subset noted: CD45RO+ cells pooled with CCR7-negative TemRA cells. The clonotype originates from a man aged 18 to 29 in good health. Some clones in this sample may be carry-over from other donors' samples. The CDR3 bases are TGTGCCACCAACCCAAGGGGAGGGCTCAATCAGCCCCAGCATTTT. Its protein product is CATNPRGGLNQPQHF.